This TCR beta chain was identified during a study of CD8 T cells in Susac syndrome. The CDR3 is made up of 13 amino acids. V was cut by 1 base and J by 8 bases, with 9 bases left in between. The RNA, 0.5 to 1 ug, was put through reverse transcription using random hexamers. Each CDR3 protein gets one entry after TCRdb re-called the immunoSEQ multiplex PCR reads with MiXCR. The sample records more than 150,000 distinct CDR3 sequences, 90% to 95% being singletons. The sample consisted of CD4+ T cells from PBMCs. The V and J genes are TRBV12-3 or TRBV12-4 and TRBJ2-1; D is undetermined. This sequence originates from a human donor in good health. The CDR3 DNA follows: TGTGCCAGCAGTTTAGGCGGCCACGATGAGCAGTTCTTC. Encoded protein: CASSLGGHDEQFF.